These 17 T cell receptor beta chains were all obtained from the same sample, sequenced in a study of blood T cell repertoires in COVID-19. The repertoire was sequenced with immunoSEQ multiplex PCR; TCRdb's copy has only in-frame clones and lacks some. The data show 220,000 or so clones, about 93% seen once. The specimen was peripheral blood. The origin of the receptors is a man aged 60-69 years with COVID-19, enrolled during active disease.

V usage is TRBV30 and J usage is TRBJ2-5; D possibly corresponds to TRBD2 (6 bases). This CDR3 region has 14 residues. Trimming took off 5 bases at V and 8 bases at J, with 21 bases between the two ends. The germline gives CDR1 GTSNPN, CDR2 SVGIG (reference sequence). CDR3: CAWDGGSGAATQYF. The CDR3 DNA sequence: TGTGCCTGGGATGGCGGGTCGGGAGCGGCCACCCAGTACTTC.

This chain joins TRBV7-3 and TRBJ2-1; TRBD2 is a possible D gene (5 bases). Trimming stripped 5 bases from V and 4 bases from J, with 9 bases between. The CDR3 totals 13 residues. Germline V gene lookup returns CDR1 SGHTA and CDR2 FQGTGA. CDR3 nucleotide sequence: TGTGCCAGCAGCAGGGAGTCTTACAATGAGCAGTTCTTC. It translates to CASSRESYNEQFF.

The genes are TRBV10-3 and TRBJ1-5; the match to TRBD1 covers 9 bases. V lost 4 bases and J lost 4; bases outside the gene matches: 14. This CDR3 is built from 18 residues. Germline CDR1 ENHRY, CDR2 SYGVKD. CDR3 nucleotide sequence: TGTGCCATCAGTGTATCACAGGGGGCCGATTTTAGGAATCAGCCCCAGCATTTT. This encodes CAISVSQGADFRNQPQHF.

This clone was counted a few times. The chain recombines TRBV5-8 with TRBJ2-1; the match to TRBD2 covers 7 bases. Germline V gene data show CDR1 as SGHTS and CDR2 as YDEGEE. The CDR3 is 18 amino acids. Germline trimming cut 5 bases from V and 6 bases from J; bases unmatched to any gene: 20. The CDR3 sequence is CASRDEFAGVSRGNEQFF. The CDR3 DNA reads TGTGCCAGCAGGGATGAGTTTGCGGGAGTGTCTCGGGGCAATGAGCAGTTCTTC. The full variable domain, with the rest looked up from reference TRBV5-8 and TRBJ2-1, is EAGVTQSPTHLIKTRGQQATLRCSPISGHTSVYWYQQALGLGLQFLLWYDEGEERNRGNFPPRFSGRQFPNYSSELNVNALELEDSALYLCASRDEFAGVSRGNEQFFGPGTRLTVL.

The genes are TRBV30 and TRBJ1-1; D perhaps matches TRBD1 (5 bases). Trimming pared 4 bases from V and 7 bases from J, leaving 13 bases between. The CDR3 length is 12 residues. Germline lookup yields CDR1 GTSNPN and CDR2 SVGIG (reference sequence). CDR3 coding DNA: TGTGCCTGGACCCGGGGGTACCGTGAAGCTTTCTTT. It is translated as CAWTRGYREAFF.

V gene TRBV29-1 combines with J gene TRBJ2-3; no definite D call. The CDR3 is 12 residues long. Trimming took 5 bases from V and 1 from J, leaving 7 bases between them. CDR1 is SQVTM and CDR2 is ANQGSEA in the germline V gene. CDR3 amino acids: CSVKPGTDTQYF. DNA of the CDR3: TGCAGCGTTAAGCCGGGCACAGATACGCAGTATTTT.

The DNA for the CDR3 is TGCGCCAGCAGCCAAGATGTCACTAGCGGGGGGGCCGGAGAGACCCAGTACTTC. Amino acids: CASSQDVTSGGAGETQYF. The V and J genes are TRBV4-1 and TRBJ2-5; 13 positions match TRBD2. Trimming at V came to 0 bases and at J to 4 bases, leaving 8 bases not matched to a gene. The CDR3 covers 18 residues. Germline CDR1 is MGHRA and CDR2 is YSYEKL.

The rearrangement joins TRBV2 to TRBJ1-2, with a weak D call TRBD1 (5 bases). Germline V gives CDR1 SNHLY, CDR2 FYNNEI. The CDR3 consists of 16 residues. The V and J ends lost 6 bases and 0 bases respectively, with 17 bases between them. The CDR3 nucleotides read TGTGCCAGCAGACCTAGGGGAACCACCACTAACTATGGCTACACCTTC. Residues: CASRPRGTTTNYGYTF.

This chain connects TRBV6-5 to TRBJ2-1; 8 nucleotides align to TRBD2. V was clipped by 6 bases and J by 5 bases; unmatched bases: 9. There are 15 residues in the CDR3. Germline CDR1 and CDR2: MNHEY and SVGAGI. Here the CDR3 DNA reads TGTGCCAGCAGAGATAGCGGGATCAAACACAATGAGCAGTTCTTC. It yields the protein CASRDSGIKHNEQFF.

V is TRBV7-2 and J is TRBJ1-2; TRBD1 might be the D (5 bases). CDR1 is SGHTA, CDR2 FQGNSA, per germline. V was shortened by 4 bases and J by 6 bases, with 15 bases between the two germline ends. The CDR3 has 14 amino acids. Written as DNA, the CDR3 is TGTGCCAGCAGCTCGCGCGCTTCGGGGGATGGCTACACCTTC. This translates into CASSSRASGDGYTF.

The chain uses TRBV4-2 and TRBJ2-1, with 12 bases matching TRBD2. V dropped 6 bases and J dropped 9; count of bases not matched to a gene: 3. This CDR3 contains 13 residues. Germline CDR1 LGHNA, CDR2 YNFKEQ. The CDR3 DNA is TGTGCCAGCAGTGGACTAGCGGGGAGTGAGCAGTTCTTC. Translation gives CASSGLAGSEQFF.

This chain connects TRBV2 to TRBJ1-2, with no clear D. Germline V gives CDR1 SNHLY, CDR2 FYNNEI. Trimming cost V 5 bases and J 0 bases, with 4 bases left between them. This CDR3 contains 12 residues. For the CDR3, the DNA is TGTGCCAGCAGTCCCTCTAACTATGGCTACACCTTC. It encodes CASSPSNYGYTF.

CDR3 in DNA: TGTGCCAGCAGCAGGGACAGAGAATACGAGCAGTACTTC. The encoded protein is CASSRDREYEQYF. The chain uses TRBV12-3 or TRBV12-4 and TRBJ2-7, with 7 bases that match TRBD1. With V trimmed by 6 bases and J by 4 bases, 6 bases remained unmatched. The CDR3 has 13 amino acids.

This clone was found a few times. A junction boundary mismatches the germline segment, possibly from a read error. The chain links TRBV5-1 to TRBJ2-7; possibly TRBD1 for D (6 bases). The CDR3 has 13 residues. Germline V gene lookup returns CDR1 SGHRS and CDR2 YFSETQ. The CDR3 is CASSLAEGTNSDF. The DNA of the CDR3 is TGCGCCAGCAGCTTGGCCGAGGGGACAAACTCGGACTTC.

In this sample, this clone turned up once. The chain uses TRBV6-5 and TRBJ2-2, with a possible D match to TRBD1 (5 bases). V lost 5 bases, J lost 3 bases, and 7 bases lay in between. The germline V gene encodes CDR1 MNHEY and CDR2 SVGAGI. This CDR3 is 13 amino acids long. The CDR3 DNA reads as TGTGCCAGCAGTACAGGATACACCGGGGAGCTGTTTTTT. It translates to CASSTGYTGELFF.

V and J are TRBV27 and TRBJ2-3, with no clear D. The CDR3 is made up of 16 amino acids. Germline V gene sequence: CDR1 MNHEY, CDR2 SMNVEV (reference sequence). Between the trimmed V and J ends, which lost 4 bases and 7 bases, there was a span of 21 bases. As DNA, the CDR3 is TGTGCCAGCAGTTCGACCTCAGAGGTCAGCTCAAATACGCAGTATTTT. Its protein is CASSSTSEVSSNTQYF.

This clone was observed a single time. This chain connects TRBV6-1 to TRBJ2-7, with D possibly matching TRBD2 (7 bases). Deletions cut 4 bases from V and 2 bases from J, with 21 bases between. Germline V gives CDR1 MNHNS, CDR2 SASEGT. This CDR3 spans 17 amino acids. CDR3 region: CASSGRTRGIRTYEQYF. The CDR3 region has the DNA TGTGCCAGCAGTGGCCGGACTAGGGGGATTAGGACCTACGAGCAGTACTTC.